These 15 T cell receptor beta chains came from one sample sequenced in a study of cytomegalovirus exposure and HLA in healthy donors. PCR used 60 Vbeta primers and 13 Jbeta primers. Assay used: immunoSEQ multiplex PCR; TCRdb lists only in-frame clones, some missing. The sample records 95,000 to 150,000 clones, roughly 81% being singletons. Sequenced sample: PBMCs. The source is a woman younger than 45 in good health and CMV-seronegative.

This clone was recorded a few times. The V gene is TRBV7-3, the J gene TRBJ2-1; TRBD2 matches 9 bases. The V segment lost 4 bases and the J segment 0 bases; nucleotides outside the gene matches: 7. The CDR3 spans 17 residues. Germline CDR1 SGHTA, CDR2 FQGTGA. The chain's CDR3 is CASSSLTSGISYNEQFF. In DNA, the CDR3 is TGTGCCAGCAGCTCCCTGACTAGCGGAATCTCCTACAATGAGCAGTTCTTC.

This clone was seen a handful of times. At one of its ends the junction is not consistent with the germline gene, which may arise from a read error. The chain couples TRBV7-7 to TRBJ2-5, with a possible D match to TRBD1 (6 bases). The CDR3 has 14 residues. Germline CDR1 reads SSHAT; CDR2 reads FNYEAQ (reference sequence). The CDR3 region is CASSSLGQQETQYF. CDR3 nucleotide sequence: TGTGCTAGCAGCTCGCTAGGACAGCAAGAGACCCAGTACTTC.

This sequence joins TRBV30 and TRBJ1-1; tentative D call: TRBD1 (6 bases). CDR3 size: 14 residues. V was trimmed by 3 bases and J by 6 bases, leaving 17 bases between them. Germline V gene lookup returns CDR1 GTSNPN and CDR2 SVGIG (reference sequence). This CDR3 reads CAWRGGGAGAEAFF. The CDR3 DNA reads TGTGCCTGGAGAGGGGGGGGCGCGGGAGCTGAAGCTTTCTTT.

The chain employs TRBV6-5 and TRBJ1-5, with D possibly TRBD1 on 5 matching bases. Between the trimmed V and J ends, which lost 2 bases and 6 bases, there was a span of 8 bases. This CDR3 spans 13 amino acids. Germline V CDR1 and CDR2: MNHEY, SVGAGI. Written as DNA, the CDR3 is TGTGCCAGCAGTTACGGAGGGGCTCAGCCCCAGCATTTT. Translating it yields CASSYGGAQPQHF.

This clone came up many times. This chain connects TRBV11-3 to TRBJ2-7, with D perhaps matching TRBD1 (6 bases). V lost 2 bases and J 2 bases, leaving 10 bases between the germline ends. This CDR3 has 14 residues. CDR1 and CDR2 from the germline V gene are SGHNT and YENEEA. The DNA of the CDR3 is TGTGCCAGCAGCTTACGCAGGGGCGCCTACGAGCAGTACTTC. The encoded protein is CASSLRRGAYEQYF.

V gene TRBV5-4 combines with J gene TRBJ2-1, with TRBD2 matching 8 bases. J was trimmed by 3 bases and V by 4 bases; bases with no gene match: 12. The CDR3 runs 17 residues. The germline gives CDR1 SGHNT, CDR2 YYREEE (reference sequence). CDR3 sequence (DNA): TGTGCCAGCAGCCACCAGACTAGCGTGGGTCTCTACAATGAGCAGTTCTTC. This codes for CASSHQTSVGLYNEQFF.

The chain employs TRBV9 and TRBJ2-1; 9 nucleotides match TRBD2. CDR3 length: 15 amino acids. V lost 4 bases and J lost 2; bases outside the gene matches: 4. Germline V gives CDR1 SGDLS, CDR2 YYNGEE. As DNA, the CDR3 is TGTGCCAGCAGCAAAACTAGCGGGCCCTACAATGAGCAGTTCTTC. It yields the protein CASSKTSGPYNEQFF.

The table lists this clone with a few counts. The chain uses TRBV15 and TRBJ2-7; the D gene is possibly TRBD1 (6 bases). The CDR3 has 13 amino acids. CDR1 and CDR2 (germline): LNHNV, YYDKDF (reference sequence). V lost 3 bases and J lost 0, with 6 bases in between. The CDR3 spells CATSRDSSYEQYF. The CDR3 nucleotides read TGTGCCACCAGCAGGGACAGCTCCTACGAGCAGTACTTC.

V and J are TRBV9 and TRBJ2-2; 11 positions agree with TRBD1. V was pared by 4 bases and J by 4 bases, with 24 bases of the junction left unmatched. There are 22 residues in the CDR3. Germline assignment: CDR1 SGDLS and CDR2 YYNGEE. The CDR3 protein is CASSPGQGAWVGRRIVTGELFF. The CDR3 DNA is TGTGCCAGCAGCCCAGGACAGGGGGCATGGGTCGGGAGAAGGATCGTCACCGGGGAGCTGTTTTTT.

The rearrangement links TRBV5-1 to TRBJ2-1; D might be TRBD1 (6 bases). Germline CDR1 SGHRS, CDR2 YFSETQ. Trimming left V 0 bases short and J 8 bases short, with 15 bases between. CDR3 length: 15 amino acids. The CDR3 protein is CASSLAGGSWDEQFF. DNA for the CDR3: TGCGCCAGCAGCTTGGCTGGGGGCAGTTGGGATGAGCAGTTCTTC.

The CDR3 region is CSVEDPSRETQYF. The CDR3, as DNA: TGCAGCGTTGAAGACCCGTCCCGAGAGACCCAGTACTTC. The chain combines TRBV29-1 with TRBJ2-5, with D hard to call. Germline CDR1 SQVTM, CDR2 ANQGSEA. CDR3 length: 13 residues. The V end was cut by 0 bases, the J end by 4 bases, with 9 bases between.

CDR3 in amino acids: CASGPTGVREKLFF. The CDR3 region has the DNA TGTGCTAGTGGTCCTACAGGGGTCCGGGAAAAACTGTTTTTT. This chain joins TRBV12-5 and TRBJ1-4, with 7 bases aligning to TRBD1. The length of the CDR3 is 14 residues. Looked up from germline, CDR1 is LGHNT and CDR2 is FRNRAP. J gave up 8 bases and V 5 bases, and 8 bases lay outside the gene matches. Looking up the rest from reference TRBV12-5 and TRBJ1-4 gives the full variable domain: DARVTQTPRHKVTEMGQEVTMRCQPILGHNTVFWYRQTMMQGLELLAYFRNRAPLDDSGMPKDRFSAEMPDATLATLKIQPSEPRDSAVYFCASGPTGVREKLFFGSGTQLSVL.

The chain links TRBV13 to TRBJ2-3; possibly TRBD2 for D (6 bases). The germline V and J ends were trimmed by 0 bases and 2 bases, with 12 bases remaining between them. The CDR3 totals 16 residues. Germline lookup yields CDR1 PRHDT and CDR2 FYEKMQ (reference sequence). The CDR3 coding sequence is TGTGCCAGCAGCTTAGGCCTAGCGCAAAACACAGATACGCAGTATTTT. This sequence encodes CASSLGLAQNTDTQYF.

This clone was found once. This chain uses TRBV29-1 with TRBJ2-2, with TRBD1 matching 8 bases. Trimming took 4 bases from V and 8 from J; bases not matched to a gene: 15. The CDR3 contains 16 residues. Per the germline V gene, CDR1 is SQVTM and CDR2 is ANQGSEA. The CDR3 DNA is TGCAGCGTTGCCCCGGGCGTGACAGGGGATATTGGGGAGCTGTTTTTT. Residues: CSVAPGVTGDIGELFF.

The rearrangement joins TRBV29-1 to TRBJ2-7; weak D call: TRBD2 (6 bases). V was trimmed by 5 bases and J by 0 bases, leaving 11 bases between them. Germline CDR1 SQVTM, CDR2 ANQGSEA. This CDR3 contains 13 residues. The CDR3 nucleotides read TGCAGCGTTCTGGAGGGAAGCTCCTACGAGCAGTACTTC. Its translation is CSVLEGSSYEQYF.